The rows below give T cell receptor beta chains drawn from one sample of a study of blood T cell repertoires in COVID-19. The method was immunoSEQ multiplex PCR; TCRdb's version includes in-frame clones alone and lacks a portion of them. The sample lists about 130,000 clones, more than 70% seen once, with approximately 3.6% in the top ten. Material for sequencing was peripheral blood. These receptors all stem from a woman aged 60-75 years with acute or convalescent COVID-19. Both conserved end residues are part of each CDR3. The order of the fields is D gene, J gene, V gene, clone size, CDR3 DNA, CDR3 protein. The D gene is left open where the match is weak. Size tells how often a clone was seen (once, few, many) or the class of an expanded clone, and some rows leave it out.

D: TRBD1
J: TRBJ2-3
V: TRBV28
size: NA
DNA: TGTGCCAGCAGTTTTGACAGGGGGGGAGATACGCAGTATTTT
CDR3: CASSFDRGGDTQYF

D: TRBD2
J: TRBJ2-1
V: TRBV29-1
size: NA
DNA: TGCAGCGTTGAGAGCGGGAGAAATGGGAATGAGCAGTTCTTC
CDR3: CSVESGRNGNEQFF

D: NA
J: TRBJ1-4
V: TRBV5-1
size: NA
DNA: TGCGCCAGCCGTGGAGGGGCAACTAATGAAAAACTGTTTTTT
CDR3: CASRGGATNEKLFF

D: NA
J: TRBJ2-3
V: TRBV7-7
size: NA
DNA: TGTGCTAGCAGCCCAGGAGGAAGCACAGATACGCAGTATTTT
CDR3: CASSPGGSTDTQYF

D: NA
J: TRBJ1-2
V: TRBV7-9
size: NA
DNA: TGTGCCAGCAGCTTAGCGGCCAGGGGCTTGAGTGTCTACACCTTC
CDR3: CASSLAARGLSVYTF

D: NA
J: TRBJ1-3
V: TRBV9
size: NA
DNA: TGTGCCAGCAGCGTAGCGCAGGGAGGAAACACCATATATTTT
CDR3: CASSVAQGGNTIYF

D: TRBD1
J: TRBJ2-1
V: TRBV27
size: few
DNA: TGTGCCAGCAGTGCCACGACAGGGCAGAATTTCTTC
CDR3: CASSATTGQNFF

D: TRBD2
J: TRBJ2-1
V: TRBV2
size: NA
DNA: TGTGCCAGCAGTGGAGGGAGGGCGGTCAATGAGCAGTTCTTC
CDR3: CASSGGRAVNEQFF

D: NA
J: TRBJ2-3
V: TRBV14
size: NA
DNA: TGTGCCAGCAGTAACAGGGCCTCCGGCACAGATACGCAGTATTTT
CDR3: CASSNRASGTDTQYF

D: NA
J: TRBJ2-1
V: TRBV30
size: NA
DNA: TGTGCCTGGAGTCGTATCCAGCGCAAGAACAATGAGCAGTTCTTC
CDR3: CAWSRIQRKNNEQFF

D: TRBD1
J: TRBJ2-5
V: TRBV19
size: NA
DNA: TGTGCCAGTAGTATATCGGGACAGGGTATTGGAGAGACCCAGTACTTC
CDR3: CASSISGQGIGETQYF

D: NA
J: TRBJ2-1
V: TRBV5-4
size: NA
DNA: TGTGCCAGCAGCTTTACTAGTTCCTACAATGAGCAGTTCTTC
CDR3: CASSFTSSYNEQFF

D: TRBD2
J: TRBJ2-1
V: TRBV5-1
size: NA
DNA: TGCGCCAGCAGACGCCTCCCTAGCGGGAGGCCTGGCTCCTACAATGAGCAGTTCTTC
CDR3: CASRRLPSGRPGSYNEQFF